The 18 T cell receptor beta chains below all came from one sample that was sequenced in a study of shared clonotypes between healthy human individuals. Data came from immunoSEQ multiplex PCR; TCRdb stores just in-frame clones and leaves some out. Found here are around 1,900,000 clones, roughly 93% of them singletons; the top ten hold roughly 1.7%. Positively selected for CCR7, the CD45RO-negative cells used as naive CD8 cells excluded terminally differentiated effector memory CD45RA+ cells. Sequencing used naive CD8+ T cells from PBMCs. The source is a man between 18 and 35 years old in good health. Some clones in this sample may be carry-over from other donors' samples.

Concerning this clone itself: This specimen includes other DNA sequences encoding the same CDR3. This chain joins TRBV6-5 and TRBJ1-2; TRBD1 is a possible D gene (6 bases). The V end was cut by 0 bases, the J end by 3 bases, with 11 bases between. Germline CDR1 and CDR2: MNHEY and SVGAGI. The CDR3 spans 15 residues. This chain's CDR3 is CASSYSGGADYGYTF. For the CDR3, the DNA is TGTGCCAGCAGTTACTCGGGGGGCGCCGACTATGGCTACACCTTC.

J is TRBJ2-4 and V is TRBV5-1, with TRBD2 identical over 7 bases. Germline CDR1 and CDR2: SGHRS and YFSETQ. The junction had 10 bases not matched to a gene; V was cut back by 4 bases and J by 0 bases. This CDR3 spans 17 amino acids. The CDR3: CASSLQGGRLAKNIQYF. The CDR3 DNA reads as TGCGCCAGCAGCCTCCAGGGAGGGCGACTAGCCAAAAACATTCAGTACTTC.

This chain uses TRBV11-2 with TRBJ2-1, with 9 bases aligning to TRBD1. The CDR3 length is 15 residues. With 4 bases clipped from V and 8 bases from J, the junction kept 9 bases outside the gene matches. CDR1 and CDR2 (germline): SGHAT, FQNNGV. The CDR3 is CASSSTGGRGDEQFF. For the CDR3, the DNA is TGTGCCAGCAGCTCAACAGGGGGCAGGGGCGATGAGCAGTTCTTC.

This chain links TRBV19 with TRBJ2-7; 9 nucleotides agree with TRBD2. Trimming cost V 8 bases and J 6 bases; bases outside gene matches: 8. The germline CDR1 and CDR2 sequences are LNHDA and SQIVND (reference sequence). This CDR3 is 13 amino acids long. The CDR3 bases are TGTGCCAGTGCGACTAGCGGCGGGGGCGAGCAGTACTTC. This sequence encodes CASATSGGGEQYF. The full variable domain, with the rest looked up from reference TRBV19 and TRBJ2-7, is DGGITQSPKYLFRKEGQNVTLSCEQNLNHDAMYWYRQDPGQGLRLIYYSQIVNDFQKGDIAEGYSVSREKKESFPLTVTSAQKNPTAFYLCASATSGGGEQYFGPGTRLTVT.

This sequence joins TRBV11-2 and TRBJ2-1; D may be TRBD2 (6 bases). Between the trimmed V and J ends, which lost 5 bases and 6 bases, there was a span of 17 bases. This CDR3 region has 15 residues. The V gene's germline CDR1 is SGHAT and CDR2 FQNNGV. CDR3 residues: CASSDRDFHVNEQFF. DNA for the CDR3: TGTGCCAGCAGCGACCGGGACTTCCATGTCAATGAGCAGTTCTTC.

The gene calls are TRBV6-1 and TRBJ1-1; a possible D gene is TRBD1 (5 bases). Per germline, CDR1 MNHNS and CDR2 SASEGT. Trimming removed 6 bases from V and 4 bases from J, with 18 bases in between. The CDR3 covers 15 residues. The CDR3 reads CASRGTPGWATEAFF. In DNA, the CDR3 is TGTGCCAGCAGGGGGACGCCCGGGTGGGCCACTGAAGCTTTCTTT.

This chain joins TRBV5-4 and TRBJ2-1, with D possibly being TRBD2 (5 bases). This CDR3 has 15 residues. Germline lookup yields CDR1 SGHNT and CDR2 YYREEE (reference sequence). V gave up 4 bases and J gave up 3 bases, with 14 bases separating them. CDR3 DNA: TGTGCCAGCAGCGGCGGCGAGCGGAACTACAATGAGCAGTTCTTC. This encodes CASSGGERNYNEQFF.

The chain is built from TRBV7-9 and TRBJ2-1; 8 bases fit TRBD2. The V gene's germline CDR1 is SEHNR and CDR2 FQNEAQ (reference sequence). The ends lost 0 bases at V and 5 bases at J; junction bases unmatched: 6. The CDR3 has 16 amino acids. This CDR3 is CASSLARTSPDNEQFF. DNA of the CDR3: TGTGCCAGCAGCTTAGCCCGGACTAGCCCAGACAATGAGCAGTTCTTC.

The table lists this clone with a count of one. The chain combines TRBV5-1 with TRBJ1-1; 10 positions match TRBD1. This CDR3 is 17 amino acids long. Germline CDR1 reads SGHRS; CDR2 reads YFSETQ. V dropped 0 bases and J dropped 3; count of bases not matched to a gene: 8. The CDR3 nucleotides are TGCGCCAGCAGCTTGGTTGGGACAGGGGATGTGTACACTGAAGCTTTCTTT. This gives the protein CASSLVGTGDVYTEAFF.

The chain has TRBV7-8 and TRBJ1-3; 9 bases align to TRBD1. Losses at the gene ends were 5 bases for V and 2 bases for J; bases not matched to a gene: 4. CDR1 SGHVS and CDR2 FQNEAQ come from the germline V gene. CDR3 length: 15 amino acids. The CDR3: CASSANRGPGNTIYF. CDR3 nucleotides: TGTGCCAGCAGCGCCAACAGGGGGCCTGGAAACACCATATATTTT.

The chain uses TRBV27 and TRBJ2-1; TRBD1 matches 7 bases. The CDR3 runs 16 residues. Germline V CDR1 and CDR2: MNHEY, SMNVEV (reference sequence). After removal of 4 bases from V and 0 bases from J, the junction contained 6 bases not matched to a gene. The CDR3 is CASSSRDRRSYNEQFF. DNA of the CDR3: TGTGCCAGCAGTTCTAGGGACAGACGCTCCTACAATGAGCAGTTCTTC.

The V and J genes are TRBV19 and TRBJ1-4, with D uncertain. The CDR3 consists of 14 residues. V was clipped by 8 bases and J by 5 bases, with 15 bases between them. In germline, CDR1 is LNHDA, CDR2 SQIVND (reference sequence). The CDR3 here is CASGRVGLNEKLFF. The DNA of the CDR3 is TGTGCCAGTGGCCGGGTCGGACTAAATGAAAAACTGTTTTTT.

This clone was seen a few times. CDR3 region: CASSGIVNEQFF. The CDR3 DNA reads TGTGCCAGCAGTGGGATCGTCAATGAGCAGTTCTTC. The chain is built from TRBV6-6 and TRBJ2-1; D not certain. V lost 5 bases, J lost 6 bases, and 8 bases lay in between. The germline gives CDR1 MNHNY, CDR2 SVGAGI (reference sequence). CDR3 length: 12 amino acids.

This chain joins TRBV6-1 and TRBJ2-1; D is perhaps TRBD2 (5 bases). The germline gives CDR1 MNHNS, CDR2 SASEGT. This CDR3 contains 14 residues. Trimming shortened V by 0 bases and J by 8 bases, and 11 bases separated the two germline ends. The chain's CDR3 is CASSEAPGGHEQFF. The DNA of the CDR3 is TGTGCCAGCAGTGAAGCGCCGGGCGGGCATGAGCAGTTCTTC.

This clone was seen just once. The chain combines TRBV5-1 with TRBJ2-7, with D hard to call. Per the germline V gene, CDR1 is SGHRS and CDR2 is YFSETQ. The CDR3 loop spans 13 amino acids. V was trimmed by 2 bases and J by 0 bases, leaving 6 bases between them. CDR3 bases: TGCGCCAGCAGCTTCCCCCCCTCCTACGAGCAGTACTTC. The encoded protein is CASSFPPSYEQYF.

This clone came up a few times. V gene TRBV28 combines with J gene TRBJ1-1; TRBD1 might be the D (6 bases). Trimming took off 4 bases at V and 1 base at J, with 10 bases between the two ends. This CDR3 has 14 amino acids. Germline CDR1 is MDHEN and CDR2 is SYDVKM. In DNA, the CDR3 is TGTGCCAGCAGTTCCCTGGACAGGAACACTGAAGCTTTCTTT. Translated: CASSSLDRNTEAFF.

The chain has TRBV9 and TRBJ2-1; weak D call: TRBD2 (6 bases). The V gene lost 0 bases and the J gene lost 0 bases, with 16 bases spanning the gap. The CDR3 loop spans 18 amino acids. CDR1 and CDR2 (germline): SGDLS, YYNGEE. CDR3 loop: CASSVVPSDLSSYNEQFF. Written as DNA, the CDR3 is TGTGCCAGCAGCGTAGTTCCTAGCGATTTAAGCTCCTACAATGAGCAGTTCTTC.

This chain connects TRBV30 to TRBJ1-1; unclear D gene. The ends were cut back, 8 bases at V and 0 bases at J, with 10 bases in the middle. The CDR3 is 12 amino acids. In germline, CDR1 is GTSNPN, CDR2 SVGIG (reference sequence). Here the CDR3 reads CAAEAMNTEAFF. For the CDR3, the DNA is TGTGCCGCTGAAGCTATGAACACTGAAGCTTTCTTT. The full variable domain, completed using reference TRBV30 and TRBJ1-1, is SQTIHQWPATLVQPVGSPLSLECTVEGTSNPNLYWYRQAAGRGLQLLFYSVGIGQISSEVPQNLSASRPQDRQFILSSKKLLLSDSGFYLCAAEAMNTEAFFGQGTRLTVV.